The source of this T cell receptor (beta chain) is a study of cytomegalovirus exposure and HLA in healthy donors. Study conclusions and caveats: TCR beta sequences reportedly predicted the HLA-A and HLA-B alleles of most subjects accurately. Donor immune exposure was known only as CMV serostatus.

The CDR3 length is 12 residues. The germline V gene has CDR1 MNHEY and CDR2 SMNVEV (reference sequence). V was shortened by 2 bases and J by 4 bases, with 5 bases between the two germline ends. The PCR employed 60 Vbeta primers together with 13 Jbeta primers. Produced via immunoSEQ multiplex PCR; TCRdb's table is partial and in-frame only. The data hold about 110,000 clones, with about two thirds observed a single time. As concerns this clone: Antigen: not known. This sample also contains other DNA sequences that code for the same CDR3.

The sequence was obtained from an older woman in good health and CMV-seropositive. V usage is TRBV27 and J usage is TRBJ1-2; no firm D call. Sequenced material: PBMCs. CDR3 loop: CASSLRGYGYTF. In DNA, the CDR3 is TGTGCCAGCAGTTTACGGGGCTATGGCTACACCTTC.